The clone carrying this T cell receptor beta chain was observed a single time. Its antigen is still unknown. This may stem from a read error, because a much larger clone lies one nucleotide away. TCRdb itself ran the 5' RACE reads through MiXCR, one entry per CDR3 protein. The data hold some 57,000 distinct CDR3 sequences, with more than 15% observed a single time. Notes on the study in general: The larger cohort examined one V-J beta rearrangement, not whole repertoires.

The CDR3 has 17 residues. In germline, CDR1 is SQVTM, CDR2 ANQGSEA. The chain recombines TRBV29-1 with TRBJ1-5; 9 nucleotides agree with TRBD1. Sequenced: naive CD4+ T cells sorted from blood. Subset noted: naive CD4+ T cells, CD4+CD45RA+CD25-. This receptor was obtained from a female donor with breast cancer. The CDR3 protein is CSVLSSGTGWDNQPRHF. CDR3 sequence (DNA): TGCAGCGTTCTTAGTTCCGGGACAGGGTGGGACAATCAGCCCCGGCATTTT.